One and the same sample provided the 18 T cell receptor beta chains below, sequenced in a study of identical twins (dated by TCRdb to the mid-2010s). Preparation of the library involved 5' RACE. The sequencer was an Illumina HiSeq 2000. TCRdb reanalyzed the raw reads on its own, using fastp at Q25 for trimming and MiXCR for clone calling, and kept in-frame beta chains. Each entry merges the rows of one CDR3 protein and shows their most common DNA and genes. The sample table contains over 550,000 distinct CDR3 sequences; only one count was recorded for about 7.1% of them. The top ten hold over 1.5% of the sample. This sample was shared with a second study, whose subject was yellow fever vaccine responses in identical twins.

Sequenced material: PBMCs. The receptors come from a woman under 30 in good health.

The chain carries TRBV2 and TRBJ2-1; TRBD2 matches 16 bases. V was clipped by 4 bases and J by 4 bases; unmatched bases: 13. The CDR3 extends over 20 amino acids. Germline V lookup: CDR1 SNHLY, CDR2 FYNNEI. DNA for the CDR3: TGTGCCAGCAGTGTGGGTCCGGGACTAGCGGGAGGGGGTCGTTACAATGAGCAGTTCTTC. It yields the protein CASSVGPGLAGGGRYNEQFF. The full variable domain, in which reference TRBV2 and TRBJ2-1 provide the parts outside the CDR3, is EPEVTQTPSHQVTQMGQEVILRCVPISNHLYFYWYRQILGQKVEFLVSFYNNEISEKSEIFDDQFSVERPDGSNFTLKIRSTKLEDSAMYFCASSVGPGLAGGGRYNEQFFGPGTRLTVL.

The J gene is TRBJ2-7, the V gene TRBV5-6, with TRBD1 matching 8 bases. This CDR3 contains 14 residues. The V segment lost 3 bases and the J segment 6 bases; nucleotides outside the gene matches: 8. CDR1 is SGHDT and CDR2 is YYEEEE in the germline V gene. The CDR3 sequence: CASSYGDRSREQYF. CDR3 in DNA: TGTGCCAGCAGCTATGGGGACAGGTCCCGCGAGCAGTACTTC.

The chain carries TRBV20-1 and TRBJ2-5; D remains unclear. The length of the CDR3 is 11 residues. The germline V gene has CDR1 DFQATT and CDR2 SNEGSKA (reference sequence). Trimming removed 4 bases from V and 4 bases from J, with 7 bases in between. The CDR3 coding sequence is TGCAGTGCTAAGCCCCCAGAGACCCAGTACTTC. It is translated as CSAKPPETQYF.

Ten or more counts support this clonotype. This chain links TRBV12-3 or TRBV12-4 with TRBJ2-3, with 8 bases fitting TRBD2. After removal of 6 bases from V and 2 bases from J, the junction contained 7 bases not matched to a gene. CDR3 length: 15 residues. The CDR3 sequence is CASRSSSGPTDTQYF. The CDR3 DNA reads TGTGCCAGCAGGTCCTCTAGCGGGCCCACAGATACGCAGTATTTT.

This clonotype has a handful of counts. CDR3 sequence: CASSPDWTGSNTGELFF. CDR3 nucleotides: TGTGCCAGCAGTCCCGATTGGACAGGGTCTAACACCGGGGAGCTGTTTTTT. This chain joins TRBV28 and TRBJ2-2; 8 bases map to TRBD1. V was pared by 5 bases and J by 2 bases, with 10 bases of the junction left unmatched. The CDR3 is 17 residues long. The germline CDR1 and CDR2 sequences are MDHEN and SYDVKM.

This clonotype was seen repeatedly, ten times or more. The rearrangement joins TRBV9 to TRBJ2-3, with 9 bases matching TRBD2. The junction had 9 bases not matched to a gene; V was cut back by 3 bases and J by 1 base. Looked up from germline, CDR1 is SGDLS and CDR2 is YYNGEE. The length of the CDR3 is 17 residues. This chain's CDR3 is CASSGQRTSDGTDTQYF. Here the CDR3 DNA reads TGTGCCAGCAGCGGACAGAGGACTAGCGATGGCACAGATACGCAGTATTTT.

This rearrangement joins TRBV7-8 to TRBJ2-5, with 8 bases aligning to TRBD1. The CDR3 spans 17 residues. The germline gives CDR1 SGHVS, CDR2 FQNEAQ. Germline trimming cut 2 bases from V and 5 bases from J; bases unmatched to any gene: 13. This CDR3 is CASSLNNRGTFQETQYF. The CDR3 DNA follows: TGTGCCAGCAGCTTAAATAACAGGGGGACGTTTCAGGAGACCCAGTACTTC.

In this sample, this clonotype turned up many times. The CDR3 DNA is TGTGCCAGCAGTGAAACACCCGGGACTAAGAGGACCGGGGAGCTGTTTTTT. It is translated as CASSETPGTKRTGELFF. The chain employs TRBV25-1 and TRBJ2-2; 7 bases are a match to TRBD2. The V gene's germline CDR1 is MGHDK and CDR2 SYGVNS. This CDR3 is 17 amino acids long. Trimming at V came to 2 bases and at J to 5 bases, leaving 11 bases not matched to a gene.

This clonotype was counted many times. This chain links TRBV10-3 with TRBJ2-7, with 7 nucleotides matching TRBD1. With V trimmed by 6 bases and J by 5 bases, 10 bases remained unmatched. Germline V gene lookup returns CDR1 ENHRY and CDR2 SYGVKD. The CDR3 is 14 residues long. The CDR3 sequence: CAIRGQSQPNEQYF. The DNA of the CDR3 is TGTGCCATCAGGGGACAGTCCCAGCCCAACGAGCAGTACTTC.

This clonotype was seen only a few times. V and J are TRBV3-1 and TRBJ1-4; D not certain. The V and J ends lost 2 bases and 8 bases respectively, with 6 bases between them. The length of the CDR3 is 12 residues. Germline V gene sequence: CDR1 LGHDT, CDR2 YNNKEL (reference sequence). CDR3 region: CASSQYGEKLFF. As DNA, the CDR3 is TGTGCCAGCAGCCAATACGGGGAAAAACTGTTTTTT.

This clonotype was seen only a few times. The V gene is TRBV20-1, the J gene TRBJ1-4; D is perhaps TRBD1 (6 bases). Trimming took off 4 bases at V and 0 bases at J, with 9 bases between the two ends. This CDR3 has 14 residues. Germline CDR1 DFQATT, CDR2 SNEGSKA (reference sequence). The DNA for the CDR3 is TGCAGTGCTACAGGGGCCGCAACTAATGAAAAACTGTTTTTT. Translating gives CSATGAATNEKLFF.

The genes are TRBV2 and TRBJ2-1; the D gene is possibly TRBD2 (5 bases). The germline gives CDR1 SNHLY, CDR2 FYNNEI. The CDR3 is 13 amino acids. V was clipped by 4 bases and J by 7 bases, with 11 bases between them. The CDR3 protein is CASSGPTGNEQFF. CDR3 bases: TGTGCCAGCAGTGGACCGACGGGGAATGAGCAGTTCTTC.

This clonotype has more than one count but fewer than ten. The chain has TRBV28 and TRBJ2-3, with D tentatively TRBD1 (8 bases). V was shortened by 3 bases and J by 11 bases, with 15 bases between the two germline ends. The germline CDR1 and CDR2 sequences are MDHEN and SYDVKM. This CDR3 comprises 13 residues. The CDR3 is CASSLDRDYLQYF. The DNA of the CDR3 is TGTGCCAGCAGTTTGGACAGGGACTATCTGCAGTATTTT.

This chain connects TRBV10-1 to TRBJ2-2; no clear D gene. V was clipped by 5 bases and J by 4 bases, with 14 bases between them. Germline values: CDR1 WNHNN, CDR2 SYGVQD (reference sequence). This CDR3 region has 15 residues. CDR3: CASSLGSSGTGELFF. The CDR3 DNA follows: TGCGCCAGCAGTTTAGGGTCCTCCGGCACCGGGGAGCTGTTTTTT.

This clonotype was recorded many times. Here the CDR3 reads CSASPDRGNQETQYF. CDR3 in DNA: TGCAGTGCTTCCCCCGACAGGGGGAACCAAGAGACCCAGTACTTC. The gene calls are TRBV20-1 and TRBJ2-5, with TRBD1 matching 9 bases. The germline V gene encodes CDR1 DFQATT and CDR2 SNEGSKA (reference sequence). CDR3 size: 15 residues. V gave up 5 bases and J gave up 0 bases; unmatched junction bases: 7.

V and J are TRBV11-2 and TRBJ2-6; D perhaps matches TRBD1 (6 bases). V lost 6 bases and J lost 1, with 19 bases in between. This CDR3 is built from 18 residues. Germline V CDR1 and CDR2: SGHAT, FQNNGV. The CDR3 spells CASRGLGAIPSGANVLTF. The CDR3, as DNA: TGTGCCAGCAGGGGATTGGGGGCCATCCCTTCTGGGGCCAACGTCCTGACTTTC. Combining the CDR3 with reference TRBV11-2 and TRBJ2-6 gives the whole variable domain EAGVAQSPRYKIIEKRQSVAFWCNPISGHATLYWYQQILGQGPKLLIQFQNNGVVDDSQLPKDRFSAERLKGVDSTLKIQPAKLEDSAVYLCASRGLGAIPSGANVLTFGAGSRLTVL.

V usage is TRBV20-1 and J usage is TRBJ2-5; D is perhaps TRBD2 (5 bases). Looked up from germline, CDR1 is DFQATT and CDR2 is SNEGSKA (reference sequence). The CDR3 has 16 residues. V gave up 6 bases and J gave up 0 bases, with 20 bases separating them. The CDR3 DNA reads TGCAGTGCCGCCGTTCCCCCGTCGGGGTACCAAGAGACCCAGTACTTC. This codes for CSAAVPPSGYQETQYF.

The table lists this clonotype with many counts. The chain couples TRBV6-1 to TRBJ2-3; 11 bases align to TRBD2. The CDR3 is 16 residues long. CDR1 and CDR2 (germline): MNHNS, SASEGT. V shed 1 base and J 2 bases; nucleotides not matched to a gene: 2. The CDR3 loop reads CASSEEGLAVTDTQYF. CDR3 coding DNA: TGTGCCAGCAGTGAAGAGGGACTAGCGGTCACAGATACGCAGTATTTT.